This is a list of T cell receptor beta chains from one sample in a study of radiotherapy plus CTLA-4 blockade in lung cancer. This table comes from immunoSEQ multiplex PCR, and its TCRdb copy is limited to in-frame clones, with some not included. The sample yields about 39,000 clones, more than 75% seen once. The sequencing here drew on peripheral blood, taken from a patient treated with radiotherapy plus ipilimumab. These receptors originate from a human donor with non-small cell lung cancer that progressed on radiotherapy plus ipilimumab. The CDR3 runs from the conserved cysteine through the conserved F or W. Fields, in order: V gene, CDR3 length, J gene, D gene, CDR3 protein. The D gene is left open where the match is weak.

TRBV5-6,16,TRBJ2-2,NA,CASSLVDRPNTGELFF
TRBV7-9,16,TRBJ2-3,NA,CASSFLGGAVGDTQYF
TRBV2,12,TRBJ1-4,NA,CASTRGGLPPIF
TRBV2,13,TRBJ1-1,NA,CASTRGGSAEAFF
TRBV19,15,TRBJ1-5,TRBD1,CASSGGQGGNQPQHF
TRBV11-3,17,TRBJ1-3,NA,CASSLDSTASSGNTIYF
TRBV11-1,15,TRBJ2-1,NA,CASRGTLYLNNEQFF
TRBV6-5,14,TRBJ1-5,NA,CASQPNSATQPQHF
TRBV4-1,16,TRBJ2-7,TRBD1,CASSQDWPGGSYEQYF
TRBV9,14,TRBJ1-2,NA,CASSVGGGAYGYTF
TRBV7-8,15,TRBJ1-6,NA,CASSFQTGQNSPLHF
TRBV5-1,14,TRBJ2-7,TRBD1,CASSPGTAGYEQYF
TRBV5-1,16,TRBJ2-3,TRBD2,CASRIQASGGTDTQYF
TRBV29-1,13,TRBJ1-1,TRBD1,CSVGQGARTEAFF
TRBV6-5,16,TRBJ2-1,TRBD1,CASSYYSRTGPAEQFF
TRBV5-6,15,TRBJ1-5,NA,CASRRRGKEDQPQHF
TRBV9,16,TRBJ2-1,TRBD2,CASSVGLAGGRNEQFF
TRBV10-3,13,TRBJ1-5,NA,CAISESTDQPQHF
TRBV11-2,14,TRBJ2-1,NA,CASSPLQRAAGQFF
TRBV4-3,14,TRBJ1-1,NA,CASSQDHAGTEAFF
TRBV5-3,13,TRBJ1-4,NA,CARSYTGREKLFF
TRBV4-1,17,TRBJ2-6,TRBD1,CASRWTGRSSGANVLTF
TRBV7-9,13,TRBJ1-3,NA,CASSLDTWNTIYF
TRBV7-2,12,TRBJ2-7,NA,CASSLRGYEQYF
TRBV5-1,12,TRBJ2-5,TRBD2,CASSFNGASGYF
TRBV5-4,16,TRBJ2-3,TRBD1,CASSTGDRALEDTQYF
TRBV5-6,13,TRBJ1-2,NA,CASRKQENYGYTF
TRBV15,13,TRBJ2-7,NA,CATSSRGPYEQYF
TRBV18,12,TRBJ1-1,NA,CASSPGGSEAFF
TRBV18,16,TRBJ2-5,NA,CASSPPRAHLQETQYF
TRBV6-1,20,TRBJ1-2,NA,CASSEASGRTASHFLVGYTF
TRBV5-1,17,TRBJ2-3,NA,CASSLAQIAGFTDTQYF
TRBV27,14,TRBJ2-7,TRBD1,CASSFLTGPYEQYF
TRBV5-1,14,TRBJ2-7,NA,CASSLDGGLYEQYF
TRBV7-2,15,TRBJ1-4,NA,CASSLYTGANEKLFF
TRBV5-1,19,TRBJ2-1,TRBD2,CASSSGLAGGPTTYNEQFF
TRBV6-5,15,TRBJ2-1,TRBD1,CASSYRPRGRIEQFF
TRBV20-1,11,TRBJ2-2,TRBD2,CSASSGGELFF
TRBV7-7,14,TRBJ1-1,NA,CASSLDGLNTEAFF
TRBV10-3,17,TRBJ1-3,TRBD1,CAISDAGTGKAGNTIYF
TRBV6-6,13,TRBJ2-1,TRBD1,CASTLARGLEQFF
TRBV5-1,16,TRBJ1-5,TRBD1,CASSFSRQGSNQPQHF
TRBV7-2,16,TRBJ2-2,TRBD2,CASSSAASGGQRELFF
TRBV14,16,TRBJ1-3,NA,CASSQSQGRTGNTIYF
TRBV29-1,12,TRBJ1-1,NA,CSAGQANTEAFF
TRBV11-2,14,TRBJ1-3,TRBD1,CASSPKTGGNTIYF
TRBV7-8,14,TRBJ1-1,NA,CASSFGQMNTEAFF
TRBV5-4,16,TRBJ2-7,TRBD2,CASSIRTSGGFYEQYF
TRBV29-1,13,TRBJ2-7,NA,CSVAPDRAYEQYF
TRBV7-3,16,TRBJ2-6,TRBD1,CASSPGQGPGANVLTF
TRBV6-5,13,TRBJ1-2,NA,CASRTQGLRGYTF